This T cell receptor (beta chain) comes out of a study of neurological immune-mediated disorders. This clonotype was recorded at least ten times. Its antigen is unidentified. Study-wide results and limits: It was HTLV-1-associated myelopathy that showed the most TCR clonal expansion, while multiple sclerosis showed the least, falling below healthy controls.

The time point was: longitudinal time-point 2. TCRdb reprocessed the 5' RACE reads with MiXCR, giving one entry per CDR3 protein. Of 57,000 or so distinct CDR3 sequences in the sample, roughly 9.7% were seen once. CDR1 and CDR2 (germline): SGHRS, YFSETQ. V was clipped by 4 bases and J by 3 bases; unmatched bases: 4. The CDR3 runs to 14 residues. This receptor was taken from a man aged 25 to 40 in good health. V and J are TRBV5-1 and TRBJ2-7, with 10 nucleotides matching TRBD1. Material for sequencing was PBMCs. The CDR3 reads CASSRTGGNYEQYF. DNA for the CDR3: TGCGCCAGCAGCCGGACAGGGGGGAACTACGAGCAGTACTTC.